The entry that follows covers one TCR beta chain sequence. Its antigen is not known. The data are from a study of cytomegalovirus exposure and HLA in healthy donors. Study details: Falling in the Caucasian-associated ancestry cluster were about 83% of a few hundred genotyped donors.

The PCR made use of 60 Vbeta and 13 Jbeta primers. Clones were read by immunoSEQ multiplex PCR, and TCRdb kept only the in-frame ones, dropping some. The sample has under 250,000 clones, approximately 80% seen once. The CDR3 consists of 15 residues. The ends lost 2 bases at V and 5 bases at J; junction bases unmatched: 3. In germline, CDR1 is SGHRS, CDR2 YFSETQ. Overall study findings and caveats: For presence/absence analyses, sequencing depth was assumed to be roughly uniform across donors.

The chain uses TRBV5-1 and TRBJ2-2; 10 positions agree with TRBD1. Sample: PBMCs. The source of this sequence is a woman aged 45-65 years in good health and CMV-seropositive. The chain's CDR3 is CASSLDRGRTGELFF. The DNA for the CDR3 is TGCGCCAGCAGCTTAGACAGGGGGCGGACCGGGGAGCTGTTTTTT.